These 30 T cell receptor beta chains originate from one sample sequenced in a study of blood T cell repertoires in COVID-19. TCRdb's table, derived via immunoSEQ multiplex PCR, lists solely in-frame clones and lacks some. Seen here are 100,000 to 150,000 clones, about 88% observed once, and the top ten hold over 1%. Source material: peripheral blood. These TCRs come from an elderly woman with acute or convalescent COVID-19.

The chain recombines TRBV2 with TRBJ1-5; D gene unclear. Germline CDR1 SNHLY, CDR2 FYNNEI. Deletions cut 3 bases from V and 1 base from J, with 10 bases between. The CDR3 consists of 15 residues. CDR3 nucleotide sequence: TGTGCCAGCAGTGACCGGGTATCCAGCAATCAGCCCCAGCATTTT. Translating gives CASSDRVSSNQPQHF.

The chain links TRBV19 to TRBJ2-5; 9 bases line up with TRBD1. Trimming at V came to 4 bases and at J to 5 bases, leaving 8 bases not matched to a gene. This CDR3 spans 15 amino acids. Germline CDR1 is LNHDA and CDR2 is SQIVND (reference sequence). The CDR3 sequence: CASSTPGTGRETQYF. The CDR3 DNA reads as TGTGCCAGTAGTACTCCCGGGACAGGGAGGGAGACCCAGTACTTC.

This clone appeared a single time. The chain recombines TRBV2 with TRBJ2-5; 9 bases match TRBD2. Germline V gene sequence: CDR1 SNHLY, CDR2 FYNNEI. After removal of 5 bases from V and 4 bases from J, the junction contained 8 bases not matched to a gene. The CDR3 has 15 amino acids. CDR3 in DNA: TGTGCCAGCAGTAAGGAGCGGGGGGAGTTAGAGACCCAGTACTTC. Its translation: CASSKERGELETQYF.

The chain couples TRBV7-6 to TRBJ2-3; TRBD2 matches at 8 bases. The CDR3 covers 15 residues. The V gene's germline CDR1 is SGHVS and CDR2 FNYEAQ. V shed 0 bases and J 5 bases; nucleotides not matched to a gene: 4. This chain's CDR3 is CASSLASGKVDTQYF. Here the CDR3 DNA reads TGTGCCAGCAGCTTAGCTAGCGGGAAGGTAGATACGCAGTATTTT.

V is TRBV7-2 and J is TRBJ2-5; no reliable D call. Germline CDR1 reads SGHTA; CDR2 reads FQGNSA. Trimming stripped 7 bases from V and 5 bases from J, with 17 bases between. The CDR3 sequence is 14 residues long. CDR3 DNA: TGTGCCAGCACCAACGCCCATCCGGGTGAGACCCAGTACTTC. Translating it yields CASTNAHPGETQYF.

V and J are TRBV7-9 and TRBJ2-1; TRBD2 is a possible D gene (6 bases). V was cut by 0 bases and J by 5 bases, with 8 bases left in between. The CDR3 is 14 amino acids. Germline CDR1 and CDR2: SEHNR and FQNEAQ (reference sequence). This chain's CDR3 is CASSLAGGHNEQFF. The CDR3 nucleotides read TGTGCCAGCAGCTTAGCGGGAGGCCACAATGAGCAGTTCTTC.

V and J are TRBV4-3 and TRBJ2-2, with D hard to call. Germline CDR1 and CDR2: LGHNA and YSLEER. The CDR3 extends over 15 amino acids. V lost 3 bases and J 1 base, leaving 9 bases between the germline ends. CDR3 sequence (DNA): TGCGCCAGCAGCCAGAGAAGACAGAACACCGGGGAGCTGTTTTTT. Its translation is CASSQRRQNTGELFF.

This clone was recorded only once. The chain is built from TRBV28 and TRBJ2-1; 10 positions agree with TRBD2. V shed 6 bases and J 8 bases; nucleotides not matched to a gene: 7. Germline V gene data show CDR1 as MDHEN and CDR2 as SYDVKM. The CDR3 has 14 amino acids. The CDR3 region has the DNA TGTGCCAGCAGGCCTAGCGGGAGCGATCATGAGCAGTTCTTC. Translated, it gives CASRPSGSDHEQFF.

The gene calls are TRBV3-1 (or the pseudogene TRBV3-2) and TRBJ1-1; D gene uncertain. CDR1 and CDR2 from the germline V gene are LGHDT and YNNKEL (reference sequence). V was shortened by 1 base and J by 10 bases, with 13 bases between the two germline ends. This CDR3 region has 13 residues. The CDR3 sequence is CASSQAKGEGAFF. In DNA form, the CDR3 reads TGTGCCAGCAGCCAAGCAAAGGGTGAGGGAGCTTTCTTT.

This clone was recorded a few times. The chain is built from TRBV6-5 and TRBJ1-5; D call uncertain. Germline CDR1 and CDR2: MNHEY and SVGAGI. The CDR3 is made up of 12 amino acids. Trimming stripped 6 bases from V and 0 bases from J, with 3 bases between. CDR3 sequence: CASRHSNQPQHF. The DNA of the CDR3 is TGTGCCAGCAGACATAGCAATCAGCCCCAGCATTTT.

The rearrangement uses TRBV10-1 and TRBJ2-7, with D perhaps TRBD2 (5 bases). The germline V and J ends were trimmed by 6 bases and 3 bases, with 6 bases remaining between them. The germline CDR1 and CDR2 sequences are WNHNN and SYGVQD (reference sequence). The CDR3 has 11 amino acids. The CDR3 DNA reads as TGCGCCAGCAGGGCGGGCTACGAGCAGTACTTC. As protein: CASRAGYEQYF.

The chain employs TRBV2 and TRBJ1-2, with D possibly TRBD1 on 5 matching bases. Trimming took 8 bases from V and 4 from J, leaving 14 bases between them. Germline V gene lookup returns CDR1 SNHLY and CDR2 FYNNEI. This CDR3 contains 13 residues. CDR3 in amino acids: CASPPDKGYGYTF. The CDR3 nucleotides are TGTGCCAGCCCCCCGGACAAGGGCTATGGCTACACCTTC.

This sequence joins TRBV19 and TRBJ2-7; 14 positions match TRBD2. Germline V CDR1 and CDR2: LNHDA, SQIVND (reference sequence). The junction had 13 bases not matched to a gene; V was cut back by 9 bases and J by 6 bases. This CDR3 contains 16 residues. The CDR3 region has the DNA TGTGCCAGCAGATCCGGGACTAGCGGGAGCCGCGGCGAGCAGTACTTC. The encoded protein is CASRSGTSGSRGEQYF.

The V call is TRBV5-1, the J call TRBJ2-7, with 13 positions matching TRBD2. V lost 1 base and J lost 1; bases outside the gene matches: 5. The CDR3 has 17 amino acids. CDR1 SGHRS and CDR2 YFSETQ come from the germline V gene. Written as DNA, the CDR3 is TGCGCCAGCAGCTTGACGACTAGCGGGAGGCAATCCTACGAGCAGTACTTC. Translating it yields CASSLTTSGRQSYEQYF.

In DNA form, the CDR3 reads TGTGCCAGCAACCGGGACAGGGCAAATCAGCCCCAGCATTTT. Translation: CASNRDRANQPQHF. This chain joins TRBV5-8 and TRBJ1-5; 9 positions match TRBD1. Germline CDR1 is SGHTS and CDR2 is YDEGEE. This CDR3 region has 14 residues. V lost 6 bases, J lost 4 bases, and 5 bases stayed unmatched.

The chain recombines TRBV12-3 or TRBV12-4 with TRBJ1-1, with a weak D call TRBD1 (5 bases). The CDR3 consists of 12 residues. Between the trimmed V and J ends, which lost 7 bases and 10 bases, there was a span of 16 bases. The CDR3 reads CASTRGVGRAFF. The CDR3 coding sequence is TGTGCCAGCACCCGAGGTGTGGGGCGAGCTTTCTTT.

This chain uses TRBV29-1 with TRBJ1-5; D possibly corresponds to TRBD1 (5 bases). The V end was cut by 0 bases, the J end by 7 bases, with 13 bases between. The CDR3 totals 14 residues. CDR1 SQVTM and CDR2 ANQGSEA come from the germline V gene. The CDR3 protein is CSVEDGGSGQPQHF. CDR3 nucleotide sequence: TGCAGCGTTGAAGATGGGGGGTCAGGGCAGCCCCAGCATTTT.

The gene calls are TRBV6-5 and TRBJ2-7, with 12 bases identical to TRBD1. CDR3 length: 12 amino acids. Germline CDR1 reads MNHEY; CDR2 reads SVGAGI. After removal of 8 bases from V and 5 bases from J, the junction contained 1 base not matched to a gene. CDR3 DNA sequence: TGTGCCAGCGGGACAGGGGGCCACGAGCAGTACTTC. Translated, it gives CASGTGGHEQYF.

The rearrangement links TRBV27 to TRBJ1-2; 9 nucleotides match TRBD1. The germline CDR1 and CDR2 sequences are MNHEY and SMNVEV (reference sequence). This CDR3 contains 14 residues. V was pared by 2 bases and J by 8 bases, with 6 bases of the junction left unmatched. The CDR3 loop is CASSLGQGLGGYTF. CDR3 nucleotides: TGTGCCAGCAGTTTAGGACAGGGGTTAGGCGGCTACACCTTC.

The rearrangement joins TRBV11-2 to TRBJ1-6, with 7 bases matching TRBD1. CDR3 size: 16 residues. Per germline, CDR1 SGHAT and CDR2 FQNNGV. Trimming cost V 1 base and J 7 bases; bases outside gene matches: 7. CDR3 sequence reads: CASSLGWDSPNSPLHF. The CDR3 DNA follows: TGTGCCAGCAGCTTAGGTTGGGACAGTCCAAATTCACCCCTCCACTTT.

V is TRBV7-2 and J is TRBJ1-6; 8 bases line up with TRBD1. The V and J ends lost 4 bases and 10 bases, in that order; junction bases with no gene match: 6. From germline, CDR1 is SGHTA and CDR2 FQGNSA. The CDR3 totals 14 residues. The CDR3 DNA reads as TGTGCCAGCAGCTCGACAGGGGCCGGCTCACCCCTCCACTTT. Its translation is CASSSTGAGSPLHF.

This CDR3 reads CASSDERQGFYGYTF. DNA of the CDR3: TGTGCCAGCAGTGACGAGAGACAGGGGTTTTATGGCTACACCTTC. V gene TRBV25-1 combines with J gene TRBJ1-2, with TRBD1 identical over 8 bases. Germline V CDR1 and CDR2: MGHDK, SYGVNS. The CDR3 has 15 amino acids. Losses at the gene ends were 3 bases for V and 5 bases for J; bases not matched to a gene: 8.

This sequence joins TRBV6-1 and TRBJ1-3, with D tentatively TRBD1 (5 bases). V was cut by 2 bases and J by 3 bases, with 11 bases left in between. Per germline, CDR1 MNHNS and CDR2 SASEGT. The CDR3 extends over 15 amino acids. The CDR3 spells CASSEMAGNGNTIYF. The CDR3 DNA reads TGTGCCAGCAGTGAAATGGCAGGGAATGGAAACACCATATATTTT.

The chain links TRBV6-2 or TRBV6-3 to TRBJ2-5; D is unresolved. This CDR3 has 12 residues. The germline V gene encodes CDR1 MNHEY and CDR2 SVGEGT. The V end was cut by 6 bases, the J end by 0 bases, with 5 bases between. CDR3 DNA: TGTGCCAGCAGCATCGACCAAGAGACCCAGTACTTC. Protein sequence: CASSIDQETQYF.

The CDR3 region has the DNA TGTGCCAGCAGTCTCCGGGACAGGGCTGACAATGAGCAGTTCTTC. It specifies CASSLRDRADNEQFF. The chain couples TRBV6-5 to TRBJ2-1; 9 bases are a match to TRBD1. This CDR3 region has 15 residues. V was clipped by 5 bases and J by 5 bases; unmatched bases: 7. Germline lookup yields CDR1 MNHEY and CDR2 SVGAGI.

The chain couples TRBV19 to TRBJ1-5; D is perhaps TRBD1 (5 bases). CDR3 length: 17 amino acids. Between the trimmed V and J ends, which lost 0 bases and 2 bases, there was a span of 14 bases. Per germline, CDR1 LNHDA and CDR2 SQIVND (reference sequence). This chain's CDR3 is CASSIDLGGLRNQPQHF. As DNA, the CDR3 is TGTGCCAGTAGTATAGATCTCGGGGGATTGCGCAATCAGCCCCAGCATTTT.

A remark on this clone: The junction does not match germline at one end; this may be a read error. The chain employs TRBV7-9 and TRBJ2-3; 11 positions match TRBD1. This CDR3 region has 14 residues. Looked up from germline, CDR1 is SEHNR and CDR2 is FQNEAQ (reference sequence). The CDR3 coding sequence is TGTGCCAGCAGCCGGACAGGGGGCACAGCTACGCAGTATTTT. As protein: CASSRTGGTATQYF.

This rearrangement joins TRBV4-1 to TRBJ2-1; 8 bases match TRBD1. CDR1 and CDR2 (germline): MGHRA, YSYEKL. V lost 1 base to trimming and J lost 4 bases; unmatched junction nucleotides: 12. The CDR3 loop spans 18 amino acids. The CDR3 sequence: CASSQGRVGQGAYNEQFF. The CDR3 DNA follows: TGCGCCAGCAGCCAAGGCCGCGTAGGGCAGGGGGCTTACAATGAGCAGTTCTTC.

The chain recombines TRBV11-2 with TRBJ2-3, with 7 bases that match TRBD1. Germline assignment: CDR1 SGHAT and CDR2 FQNNGV. The CDR3 is 15 residues long. V shed 3 bases, J shed 2 bases, and the junction held 5 bases outside the gene matches. CDR3 protein: CASSFWTGFTDTQYF. CDR3 nucleotide sequence: TGTGCCAGCAGCTTCTGGACAGGTTTCACAGATACGCAGTATTTT.

The gene calls are TRBV3-1 (or the pseudogene TRBV3-2) and TRBJ2-5; tentative D call: TRBD1 (7 bases). Germline values: CDR1 LGHDT, CDR2 YNNKEL (reference sequence). The ends were cut back, 0 bases at V and 11 bases at J, with 19 bases in the middle. This CDR3 has 15 amino acids. The CDR3: CASSQERIAGQRQYF. The CDR3 region has the DNA TGTGCCAGCAGCCAAGAAAGGATCGCGGGACAGCGTCAGTACTTC.